A selection of T cell receptor beta chains follows, all from one sample in a study of blood T cell repertoires in COVID-19. The protocol was immunoSEQ multiplex PCR, while the TCRdb copy is restricted to in-frame clones and leaves out a portion. The table shows tens of thousands of clones, with 86% occurring only once. The sample comprised peripheral blood. The origin of the receptors is a man in his 70s with acute or convalescent COVID-19. CDR3s include the opening cysteine and the closing phenylalanine or tryptophan. Fields, in order: J gene, V gene, D gene, clone size, CDR3 protein, CDR3 DNA. The D gene is left open where the match is weak. Where a row states a size, it is once, few, many or the class of an expanded clone; other rows omit it.

>TRBJ2-3|TRBV9|NA|NA
CASSPLTSTDTQYF
TGTGCCAGCAGCCCCTTAACTAGCACAGATACGCAGTATTTT
>TRBJ1-1|TRBV10-3|NA|NA
CAISHLGEGTEAFF
TGTGCCATCAGTCATCTGGGCGAGGGCACTGAAGCTTTCTTT
>TRBJ2-1|TRBV5-4|NA|NA
CASSPDRSSYNEQFF
TGTGCCAGCAGCCCCGACAGGAGCTCCTACAATGAGCAGTTCTTC
>TRBJ2-7|TRBV6-5|NA|many
CASSEDSESSYEQYF
TGTGCCAGCTCCGAAGATAGCGAAAGCTCCTACGAGCAGTACTTC
>TRBJ1-6|TRBV30|NA|medium-sized
CAWTQVGGSPLHF
TGTGCCTGGACCCAGGTGGGAGGATCACCCCTCCACTTT
>TRBJ1-1|TRBV27|NA|NA
CASSPVAFF
TGTGCCAGCAGTCCCGTAGCTTTCTTT
>TRBJ1-5|TRBV6-2/TRBV6-3|NA|NA
CASSYSPEYSNQPQHF
TGTGCCAGCAGTTACTCGCCGGAGTATAGCAATCAGCCCCAGCATTTT
>TRBJ1-6|TRBV5-8|NA|NA
CASSLDSGNRNSPLHF
TGTGCCAGCAGCTTGGATTCCGGGAATAGGAATTCACCCCTCCACTTT
>TRBJ2-5|TRBV7-9|NA|NA
CASSRTEETQYF
TGTGCCAGCAGCCGGACAGAAGAGACCCAGTACTTC
>TRBJ1-1|TRBV3-1/TRBV3-2|TRBD1|NA
CASSPTGMNTEAFF
TGTGCCAGCAGCCCGACAGGGATGAACACTGAAGCTTTCTTT
>TRBJ2-3|TRBV7-9|NA|NA
CASSLGPDTQYF
TGTGCCAGCAGCTTAGGGCCGGATACGCAGTATTTT
>TRBJ1-4|TRBV7-9|NA|NA
CASSPLEGFLNEKLFF
TGTGCCAGCAGCCCCCTGGAGGGCTTTTTGAATGAAAAACTGTTTTTT
>TRBJ2-7|TRBV27|NA|NA
CASSHLGGTGYEQYF
TGTGCCAGCAGTCACCTAGGGGGAACAGGATACGAGCAGTACTTC
>TRBJ1-1|TRBV5-4|NA|NA
CASSLDSGGTEAFF
TGTGCCAGCAGCTTGGATTCCGGGGGCACTGAAGCTTTCTTT
>TRBJ2-1|TRBV5-1|NA|NA
CASSFAFVGEHEQFF
TGCGCCAGCAGCTTCGCTTTTGTAGGGGAACATGAGCAGTTCTTC
>TRBJ1-1|TRBV11-2|NA|NA
CASKPRQVMNTEAFF
TGTGCCAGCAAGCCCAGACAGGTAATGAACACTGAAGCTTTCTTT
>TRBJ2-1|TRBV7-3|TRBD2|few
CASTVGLAGQPQFF
TGTGCCAGCACCGTAGGACTAGCGGGCCAGCCGCAGTTCTTC
>TRBJ2-7|TRBV2|TRBD1|NA
CASSGGQGVGEQYF
TGTGCCAGCAGTGGAGGGCAGGGGGTGGGGGAGCAGTACTTC
>TRBJ2-2|TRBV6-2/TRBV6-3|NA|NA
CASSYRGGHSGTGELFF
TGTGCCAGCAGTTACCGCGGCGGCCACTCAGGGACCGGGGAGCTGTTTTTT
>TRBJ2-7|TRBV28|NA|once
CASSLRATKSSYEQYF
TGTGCCAGCAGTTTGCGGGCCACTAAGAGCTCCTACGAGCAGTACTTC
>TRBJ1-5|TRBV5-5|TRBD1|NA
CASSLGQGAQPQHF
TGTGCCAGCAGCCTGGGACAGGGTGCTCAGCCCCAGCATTTT
>TRBJ1-4|TRBV19|NA|NA
CASSIPGTQEKLFF
TGTGCCAGTAGTATCCCCGGGACACAAGAAAAACTGTTTTTT
>TRBJ2-7|TRBV7-2|NA|NA
CASGLRVSEQYF
TGTGCCAGCGGATTGAGGGTAAGCGAGCAGTACTTC
>TRBJ2-3|TRBV12-5|NA|NA
CASGSGLSTDTQYF
TGTGCTAGTGGATCCGGACTTAGCACAGATACGCAGTATTTT
>TRBJ1-4|TRBV9|TRBD1|NA
CASSTQGVGSEKLFF
TGTGCCAGTTCAACACAGGGGGTAGGAAGTGAAAAACTGTTTTTT
>TRBJ1-5|TRBV18|TRBD1|NA
CASSQQGANQPQHF
TGTGCCAGCTCACAACAGGGGGCTAATCAGCCCCAGCATTTT
>TRBJ1-1|TRBV18|NA|NA
CASSPSGSDTEAFF
TGTGCCAGCTCACCATCGGGGTCGGACACTGAAGCTTTCTTT
>TRBJ2-2|TRBV5-5|TRBD1|NA
CASSFTGTGNTGELFF
TGTGCCAGCAGCTTCACCGGGACAGGGAACACCGGGGAGCTGTTTTTT
>TRBJ1-2|TRBV3-1/TRBV3-2|NA|NA
CASSGGAGYGYTF
TGTGCCAGCAGCGGAGGGGCGGGCTATGGCTACACCTTC
>TRBJ1-1|TRBV18|NA|NA
CASSPWVAGGGRGTEAFF
TGTGCCAGCTCACCCTGGGTGGCGGGAGGAGGCCGGGGCACTGAAGCTTTCTTT
>TRBJ2-5|TRBV7-2|NA|NA
CASSLKWAEETQYF
TGTGCCAGCAGCTTAAAATGGGCCGAGGAGACCCAGTACTTC
>TRBJ2-1|TRBV2|NA|NA
CASSESQAFYNEQFF
TGTGCCAGCAGTGAAAGTCAGGCGTTCTACAATGAGCAGTTCTTC
>TRBJ1-4|TRBV27|NA|NA
CASSLAARGEKLFF
TGTGCCAGCAGCCTCGCGGCACGAGGGGAAAAACTGTTTTTT
>TRBJ1-1|TRBV5-3|NA|NA
CARSSCRRVGAFF
TGTGCCAGAAGCTCCTGCCGGAGGGTGGGGGCTTTCTTT
>TRBJ2-1|TRBV7-3|TRBD2|NA
CASSLSSGTLLEQFF
TGTGCCAGCAGCTTATCTAGCGGGACGCTTCTAGAGCAGTTCTTC
>TRBJ2-2|TRBV6-1|NA|NA
CASSDDSKEHTGELFF
TGTGCCAGCAGTGACGACAGCAAAGAACACACCGGGGAGCTGTTTTTT
>TRBJ1-3|TRBV27|NA|once
CASSFRSGNTIYF
TGTGCCAGCAGTTTCCGCTCTGGAAACACCATATATTTT
>TRBJ2-5|TRBV28|TRBD1|NA
CASSSGQGETQYF
TGTGCCAGCAGTTCGGGACAGGGAGAGACCCAGTACTTC
>TRBJ2-2|TRBV5-1|TRBD1|NA
CASSGGGQMTGELFF
TGCGCCAGCAGCGGTGGGGGACAGATGACCGGGGAGCTGTTTTTT
>TRBJ2-5|TRBV10-1|NA|NA
CASSESPGGTQYF
TGCGCCAGCAGTGAGTCGCCCGGTGGGACCCAGTACTTC
>TRBJ1-5|TRBV6-5|NA|NA
CASGTFQPQHF
TGTGCCAGCGGGACTTTTCAGCCCCAGCATTTT